This TCR beta chain came from a study of cytomegalovirus exposure and HLA in healthy donors. Broader study findings: The authors later found TCR association rates varying by HLA locus, with DRB1 most and HLA-C fewest.

As concerns this clone: The antigen remains undetermined.

With 60 Vbeta and 13 Jbeta primers, the PCR was carried out. The repertoire was sequenced with immunoSEQ multiplex PCR; TCRdb's copy has only in-frame clones and lacks some. The table records 150,000 to 170,000 clones, around 75% of them present only once. This CDR3 is 11 amino acids long. V lost 6 bases to trimming and J lost 7 bases, with 12 bases between them. Germline loops: CDR1 DFQATT, CDR2 SNEGSKA (reference sequence). Each donor was nominally healthy when sampled (though unrecorded immune exposures were likely). The origin of this receptor is a man between 18 and 29 years old in good health and CMV-seronegative. The sequenced sample consisted of PBMCs. This chain joins TRBV20-1 and TRBJ1-2; D remains unclear. The CDR3 is CSAMKEAGYTF. In DNA, the CDR3 is TGCAGTGCGATGAAGGAGGCTGGCTACACCTTC.